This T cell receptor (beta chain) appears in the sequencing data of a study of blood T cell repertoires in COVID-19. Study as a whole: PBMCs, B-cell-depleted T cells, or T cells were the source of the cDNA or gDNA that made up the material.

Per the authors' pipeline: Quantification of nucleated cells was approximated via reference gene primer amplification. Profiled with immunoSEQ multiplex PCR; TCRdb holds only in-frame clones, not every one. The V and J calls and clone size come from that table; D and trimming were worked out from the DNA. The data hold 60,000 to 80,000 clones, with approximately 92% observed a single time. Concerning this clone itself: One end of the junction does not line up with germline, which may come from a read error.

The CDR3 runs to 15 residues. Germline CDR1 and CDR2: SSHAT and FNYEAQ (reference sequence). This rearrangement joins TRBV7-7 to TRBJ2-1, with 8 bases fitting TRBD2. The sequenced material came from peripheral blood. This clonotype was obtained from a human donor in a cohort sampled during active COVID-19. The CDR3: CASSLSGGQFGEQFF. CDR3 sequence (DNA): TGTGCTAGCAGCTTGTCGGGGGGGCAGTTTGGTGAGCAGTTCTTC.